One sample yielded the 30 T cell receptor beta chains listed below, sequenced in a study of blood T cell repertoires in COVID-19. Sequenced by immunoSEQ multiplex PCR; TCRdb stores in-frame clones only, minus some. The repertoire holds approximately 140,000 clones, with 82% as singletons. Sequencing was done on a sample of peripheral blood. The receptors were sampled from a human donor with acute or convalescent COVID-19. The donor label of this sample is uncertain.

The chain joins TRBV5-1 to TRBJ1-6; no definite D call. V was cut by 4 bases and J by 0 bases, with 14 bases left in between. Germline V lookup: CDR1 SGHRS, CDR2 YFSETQ. The CDR3 spans 17 residues. The CDR3 region has the DNA TGCGCCAGCAGCCCTGACCCTTCTAGCTCCTATAATTCACCCCTCCACTTT. Translated, it gives CASSPDPSSSYNSPLHF.

V gene TRBV7-2 combines with J gene TRBJ2-7; 12 bases are a match to TRBD1. Trimming cost V 8 bases and J 5 bases; bases outside gene matches: 10. There are 15 residues in the CDR3. Germline V lookup: CDR1 SGHTA, CDR2 FQGNSA. CDR3 nucleotides: TGTGCCAGCTCGTTTCTAGGGACAGGGGGCGACGAGCAGTACTTC. It specifies CASSFLGTGGDEQYF.

The chain carries TRBV18 and TRBJ1-1, with D perhaps matching TRBD1 (5 bases). Trimming removed 4 bases from V and 7 bases from J, with 13 bases in between. The CDR3 has 13 amino acids. The V gene's germline CDR1 is KGHSH and CDR2 LQKENI. Written as DNA, the CDR3 is TGTGCCAGCTCACAAGGGGTCCCGCGTGAAGCTTTCTTT. Its protein product is CASSQGVPREAFF.

The rearrangement links TRBV6-1 to TRBJ1-2; 8 positions match TRBD1. V shed 3 bases, J shed 4 bases, and the junction held 13 bases outside the gene matches. Germline assignment: CDR1 MNHNS and CDR2 SASEGT. CDR3 length: 17 residues. In nucleotides, the CDR3 is TGTGCCAGCAGTGATTTACCAGGGGGGACAGGAAGCTATGGCTACACCTTC. Translating it yields CASSDLPGGTGSYGYTF.

The rearrangement joins TRBV18 to TRBJ2-1; D is perhaps TRBD2 (6 bases). Germline values: CDR1 KGHSH, CDR2 LQKENI. V was pared by 3 bases and J by 2 bases, with 11 bases between. CDR3 length: 15 residues. The CDR3 spells CASSPPGLAYNEQFF. The CDR3 DNA reads TGTGCCAGCTCACCGCCGGGACTGGCCTACAATGAGCAGTTCTTC.

The CDR3, as DNA: TGTGCCATCAGTGTTGACAGGTGGGATCAGCCCCAGCATTTT. Protein: CAISVDRWDQPQHF. The chain employs TRBV10-3 and TRBJ1-5, with a tentative D call TRBD1 (6 bases). With 4 bases removed from V and 5 bases from J, the gap between germline ends came to 12 bases. Per germline, CDR1 ENHRY and CDR2 SYGVKD. The CDR3 runs to 14 residues.

The V gene is TRBV4-3, the J gene TRBJ1-1; no clear D gene. Trimming took 0 bases from V and 9 from J, leaving 14 bases between them. Germline CDR1 and CDR2: LGHNA and YSLEER. The CDR3 sequence is 14 residues long. This chain's CDR3 is CASSQDLMREKAFF. The CDR3 DNA reads as TGCGCCAGCAGCCAAGACTTGATGAGGGAAAAAGCTTTCTTT.

The rearrangement uses TRBV5-1 and TRBJ1-6; possible D gene TRBD1, 6 bases. Per germline, CDR1 SGHRS and CDR2 YFSETQ. The length of the CDR3 is 15 residues. Trimming left V 3 bases short and J 7 bases short, with 14 bases between. The CDR3 DNA is TGCGCCAGCAGCTCCGGACAGTCTGAGAATTCACCCCTCCACTTT. This sequence encodes CASSSGQSENSPLHF.

The genes are TRBV3-1 (or the pseudogene TRBV3-2) and TRBJ1-1; no firm D call. CDR3 size: 14 residues. Germline V lookup: CDR1 LGHDT, CDR2 YNNKEL (reference sequence). The germline V and J ends were trimmed by 4 bases and 1 base, with 10 bases remaining between them. DNA for the CDR3: TGTGCCAGCAGCCTCAGAACACCGAACACTGAAGCTTTCTTT. It translates to CASSLRTPNTEAFF.

This clone was seen a handful of times. The chain recombines TRBV7-6 with TRBJ1-1, with D possibly TRBD1 on 6 matching bases. Germline CDR1 SGHVS, CDR2 FNYEAQ. This CDR3 has 14 residues. V was clipped by 5 bases and J by 1 base, with 11 bases between them. CDR3 in amino acids: CASSGRGGNTEAFF. CDR3 nucleotides: TGTGCCAGCAGCGGAAGAGGGGGGAACACTGAAGCTTTCTTT.

This chain uses TRBV19 with TRBJ2-3; maybe TRBD1 (5 bases). Trimming left V 7 bases short and J 5 bases short, with 13 bases between. The CDR3 consists of 13 residues. CDR1 is LNHDA and CDR2 is SQIVND in the germline V gene (reference sequence). The CDR3 here is CASTFGRGDTQYF. DNA for the CDR3: TGTGCCAGTACCTTTGGAAGGGGAGATACGCAGTATTTT.

The chain couples TRBV2 to TRBJ2-1; 13 bases map to TRBD2. Germline V gene lookup returns CDR1 SNHLY and CDR2 FYNNEI. J gave up 9 bases and V 9 bases, and 8 bases lay outside the gene matches. The CDR3 extends over 14 amino acids. The CDR3 sequence: CASSTSGGTLEQFF. CDR3 nucleotide sequence: TGTGCCAGTTCGACTAGCGGGGGGACCCTTGAGCAGTTCTTC.

This clone was seen once. J is TRBJ1-5 and V is TRBV6-5; D not certain. Germline CDR1 and CDR2: MNHEY and SVGAGI. The CDR3 runs to 15 residues. The V gene lost 6 bases and the J gene lost 0 bases, with 12 bases spanning the gap. The CDR3 nucleotides are TGTGCCAGCAGACCCGGGATTTATAGCAATCAGCCCCAGCATTTT. Its translation is CASRPGIYSNQPQHF.

This chain links TRBV2 with TRBJ1-3; D gene unclear. CDR1 and CDR2 (germline): SNHLY, FYNNEI. Trimming cost V 4 bases and J 1 base, with 8 bases left between them. The CDR3 consists of 14 residues. This CDR3 reads CASSVRESGNTIYF. The DNA for the CDR3 is TGTGCCAGCAGTGTCCGGGAGTCTGGAAACACCATATATTTT.

The chain combines TRBV6-5 with TRBJ1-5; the D gene is possibly TRBD1 (5 bases). CDR1 MNHEY and CDR2 SVGAGI come from the germline V gene. CDR3 length: 13 amino acids. V dropped 7 bases and J dropped 5 bases, with 12 bases sitting between them. In nucleotides, the CDR3 is TGTGCCAGCACCGACGGGGGAGATCAGCCCCAGCATTTT. The encoded protein is CASTDGGDQPQHF.

The V call is TRBV27, the J call TRBJ1-2, with a weak D call TRBD1 (5 bases). CDR1 is MNHEY, CDR2 SMNVEV, per germline (reference sequence). This CDR3 has 15 residues. The V end lost 4 bases, the J end lost 0 bases, and 12 bases lay between the germline ends. The CDR3 reads CASSSSGLANYGYTF. CDR3 DNA sequence: TGTGCCAGCAGTTCCTCAGGGTTGGCTAACTATGGCTACACCTTC.

The chain couples TRBV6-2 or TRBV6-3 to TRBJ2-5; a weak D match, TRBD1 (6 bases). V shed 6 bases and J shed 5 bases, with 28 bases lying between them. Germline V gives CDR1 MNHEY, CDR2 SVGEGT. The CDR3 has 18 residues. DNA of the CDR3: TGTGCCAGCAGCTCAACCCGAAACCCAGGGGAAATGGAGGAGACCCAGTACTTC. It encodes CASSSTRNPGEMEETQYF.

The chain has TRBV19 and TRBJ1-5; D perhaps matches TRBD1 (6 bases). V dropped 3 bases and J dropped 11 bases, with 17 bases sitting between them. The CDR3 extends over 14 amino acids. Germline V lookup: CDR1 LNHDA, CDR2 SQIVND (reference sequence). The CDR3 protein is CASSIYRVSSTQHF. The CDR3 DNA follows: TGTGCCAGTAGTATTTACAGGGTTTCCTCGACCCAGCATTTT.

This clone has more than one count but fewer than ten. The chain is built from TRBV12-5 and TRBJ1-1, with TRBD1 matching 11 bases. The CDR3 extends over 19 amino acids. Germline V gene data show CDR1 as LGHNT and CDR2 as FRNRAP. The V segment lost 0 bases and the J segment 0 bases; nucleotides outside the gene matches: 9. The CDR3 DNA sequence: TGTGCTAGTGGTTTGGTACGGGACAGGGGGTCCACGATGAACACTGAAGCTTTCTTT. Its translation: CASGLVRDRGSTMNTEAFF.

The chain carries TRBV30 and TRBJ1-2, with D unresolved. The germline V and J ends were trimmed by 4 bases and 6 bases, with 12 bases remaining between them. The V gene's germline CDR1 is GTSNPN and CDR2 SVGIG (reference sequence). CDR3 size: 12 residues. The CDR3 sequence is CAWTVYSDGYTF. The DNA of the CDR3 is TGTGCCTGGACCGTCTATTCGGATGGCTACACCTTC.

The chain uses TRBV15 and TRBJ1-5; D not certain. V lost 2 bases, J lost 11 bases, and 13 bases lay in between. The CDR3 runs to 13 residues. Germline V gene sequence: CDR1 LNHNV, CDR2 YYDKDF (reference sequence). The CDR3 loop is CATSRTLGGTQHF. In nucleotides, the CDR3 is TGTGCCACCAGCAGAACGTTGGGAGGGACCCAGCATTTT.

This chain uses TRBV12-3 or TRBV12-4 with TRBJ1-5; weak D call: TRBD1 (6 bases). The CDR3 covers 13 residues. Trimming pared 3 bases from V and 5 bases from J, leaving 8 bases between. The CDR3 reads CASSLTGHQPQHF. In DNA, the CDR3 is TGTGCCAGCAGTTTGACAGGCCATCAGCCCCAGCATTTT.

A single count supports this clone. The chain combines TRBV11-3 with TRBJ1-5; the D is unclear. V was cut by 3 bases and J by 2 bases, with 5 bases left in between. This CDR3 contains 13 residues. Germline lookup yields CDR1 SGHNT and CDR2 YENEEA. CDR3 sequence (DNA): TGTGCCAGCAGCTTTAGTGGCAATCAGCCCCAGCATTTT. This gives the protein CASSFSGNQPQHF.

The chain employs TRBV11-2 and TRBJ2-7; possible D gene TRBD2, 6 bases. There are 14 residues in the CDR3. The germline gives CDR1 SGHAT, CDR2 FQNNGV. V shed 1 base and J shed 3 bases, with 10 bases lying between them. The CDR3 sequence: CASSLGGSGYEQYF. CDR3 in DNA: TGTGCCAGCAGCTTAGGGGGTAGCGGCTACGAGCAGTACTTC.

The rearrangement uses TRBV2 and TRBJ1-1; D perhaps matches TRBD1 (5 bases). Germline V gene data show CDR1 as SNHLY and CDR2 as FYNNEI. The CDR3 is made up of 15 amino acids. Trimming stripped 7 bases from V and 6 bases from J, with 21 bases between. CDR3 protein: CASKYLPEGGAEAFF. CDR3 nucleotide sequence: TGTGCCAGCAAGTACTTGCCCGAGGGAGGGGCTGAAGCTTTCTTT.

This rearrangement joins TRBV3-1 (or the pseudogene TRBV3-2) to TRBJ2-2, with a possible D match to TRBD1 (6 bases). The CDR3 loop spans 14 amino acids. Germline V gene lookup returns CDR1 LGHDT and CDR2 YNNKEL (reference sequence). V was pared by 1 base and J by 4 bases, with 7 bases between. The CDR3 loop reads CASSQGGLTGELFF. The DNA of the CDR3 is TGTGCCAGCAGCCAAGGGGGGCTCACCGGGGAGCTGTTTTTT.

This clone was counted only a few times. The chain links TRBV7-9 to TRBJ1-2; maybe TRBD1 (6 bases). Germline loops: CDR1 SEHNR, CDR2 FQNEAQ (reference sequence). CDR3 size: 15 residues. Deletions cut 6 bases from V and 8 bases from J, with 22 bases between. The CDR3 DNA reads TGTGCCAGCAGTCCGAACTACGACAGGCCGGGGGGCTACACCTTC. Translating gives CASSPNYDRPGGYTF.

This clone has only one observation. The V and J genes are TRBV5-1 and TRBJ2-5, with 7 bases aligning to TRBD1. Trimming at V came to 2 bases and at J to 2 bases, leaving 6 bases not matched to a gene. The CDR3 sequence is 15 residues long. Germline-derived CDR1 and CDR2 are SGHRS and YFSETQ. CDR3 residues: CASSFTLGQQETQYF. The CDR3, as DNA: TGCGCCAGCAGCTTTACCTTGGGACAGCAAGAGACCCAGTACTTC. Full variable domain (remainder filled in from reference TRBV5-1 and TRBJ2-5): KAGVTQTPRYLIKTRGQQVTLSCSPISGHRSVSWYQQTPGQGLQFLFEYFSETQRNKGNFPGRFSGRQFSNSRSEMNVSTLELGDSALYLCASSFTLGQQETQYFGPGTRLLVL.

The chain carries TRBV5-5 and TRBJ2-5; the match to TRBD2 covers 12 bases. This CDR3 has 18 amino acids. Germline-derived CDR1 and CDR2 are SGHKS and YYEKEE (reference sequence). V gave up 1 base and J gave up 1 base; unmatched junction bases: 8. CDR3 bases: TGTGCCAGCAGCTTGCTCACCCTAGCGGGGGGGGCCCAAGAGACCCAGTACTTC. Protein: CASSLLTLAGGAQETQYF. Full variable domain (missing parts from reference TRBV5-5 and TRBJ2-5): DAGVTQSPTHLIKTRGQQVTLRCSPISGHKSVSWYQQVLGQGPQFIFQYYEKEERGRGNFPDRFSARQFPNYSSELNVNALLLGDSALYLCASSLLTLAGGAQETQYFGPGTRLLVL.

This chain uses TRBV30 with TRBJ1-1; the match to TRBD1 covers 7 bases. V lost 5 bases, J lost 6 bases, and 6 bases stayed unmatched. This CDR3 is 12 amino acids long. CDR1 GTSNPN and CDR2 SVGIG come from the germline V gene (reference sequence). CDR3 coding DNA: TGTGCCTGGCGTACAGGGGTTGCTGAAGCTTTCTTT. Translating it yields CAWRTGVAEAFF.